The rows below give T cell receptor beta chains drawn from one sample of a study of T cell repertoires in cytomegalovirus infection. From the reads, TCRdb called clonotypes with MiXCR, one entry per CDR3 protein. The sample has roughly 700,000 distinct CDR3 sequences, roughly a third seen once. Antigens of these TCRs are unknown. The source was cultured PBMCs, collected from culture after CMV antigen stimulation. The receptors shown here come from a human donor in good health (CMV status not recorded). Some clones in this sample may be carry-over from other donors' samples. Each CDR3 is given with its conserved first and last residue. D genes are given only for firm matches. Clone sizes are given selectively: once, few, many, or a class where the clone is expanded.

D	J	V	size	CDR3	DNA
.	TRBJ1-2	TRBV4-1	few	CASSQDLGAPEGYTF	TGCGCCAGCAGCCAAGATCTGGGGGCGCCGGAAGGCTACACCTTC
TRBD1	TRBJ2-5	TRBV7-9	few	CASSMTGMQTQYF	TGTGCCAGCAGCATGACAGGGATGCAGACCCAGTACTTC
TRBD1	TRBJ1-6	TRBV28	.	CASSSRTGKDNSPLHF	TGTGCCAGCAGTTCCCGGACAGGCAAAGATAATTCACCCCTCCACTTT
.	TRBJ1-1	TRBV7-6	.	CASSKRAGKNTEAFF	TGTGCCAGCAGCAAGAGGGCAGGGAAGAACACTGAAGCTTTCTTT
.	TRBJ2-3	TRBV5-4	few	CASSAGRNTDTQYF	TGTGCCAGCAGCGCGGGGCGAAACACAGATACGCAGTATTTT
.	TRBJ1-4	TRBV29-1	few	CSVRTTNEKLFF	TGCAGCGTTCGTACAACTAATGAAAAACTGTTTTTT
TRBD1	TRBJ1-5	TRBV12-3/TRBV12-4	many	CASSSPDRGNQPQHF	TGTGCCAGCAGTTCCCCGGACAGGGGTAATCAGCCCCAGCATTTT
TRBD1	TRBJ2-3	TRBV4-1	.	CASSRGQGATDTQYF	TGCGCCAGCAGCCGAGGACAGGGGGCAACAGATACGCAGTATTTT
TRBD1	TRBJ2-3	TRBV7-9	.	CASSTYRGRITDTQYF	TGTGCCAGCAGCACTTACAGGGGTAGGATCACAGATACGCAGTATTTT
.	TRBJ1-5	TRBV12-3/TRBV12-4	.	CASSFGGISNQPQHF	TGTGCCAGCAGTTTCGGAGGGATTAGCAATCAGCCCCAGCATTTT
.	TRBJ1-5	TRBV2	.	CASRGSLGYQPQHF	TGTGCCAGCCGCGGGTCGCTCGGTTATCAGCCCCAGCATTTT
.	TRBJ2-5	TRBV9	.	CASSVNNPAGPWETQYF	TGTGCCAGCAGCGTAAATAACCCGGCGGGGCCATGGGAGACCCAGTACTTC
TRBD1	TRBJ1-1	TRBV7-9	.	CASSIRQGSDTEAFF	TGTGCCAGCAGCATTCGACAGGGATCAGACACTGAAGCTTTCTTT
TRBD1	TRBJ1-2	TRBV6-1	few	CASSIGGQGHLYGYTF	TGTGCCAGCAGCATAGGGGGACAGGGCCATCTATATGGCTACACCTTC
.	TRBJ1-6	TRBV27	few	CASRAPTSPLHF	TGTGCCAGCAGGGCCCCGACTTCACCCCTCCACTTT
TRBD1	TRBJ1-5	TRBV6-6	few	CASSSPGQRSGPQHF	TGTGCCAGCAGTTCACCGGGACAGCGGTCCGGGCCCCAGCATTTT
TRBD2	TRBJ2-3	TRBV5-6	few	CASQLAGELKSTDTQYF	TGTGCCAGCCAGCTGGCGGGGGAACTTAAAAGCACAGATACGCAGTATTTT
.	TRBJ2-1	TRBV12-3/TRBV12-4	few	CASSASTGTYNEQFF	TGTGCCAGCAGTGCGTCGACAGGGACTTACAATGAGCAGTTCTTC
TRBD2	TRBJ2-6	TRBV5-6	.	CASSPRGGDSHVSGANVLTF	TGTGCCAGCAGCCCGCGGGGGGGGGACAGCCACGTCTCTGGGGCCAACGTCCTGACTTTC
.	TRBJ2-3	TRBV29-1	once	CSVAVGGMGTDTQYF	TGCAGCGTCGCGGTCGGTGGGATGGGGACAGATACGCAGTATTTT
.	TRBJ2-2	TRBV5-4	.	CASSLGNTYTGELFF	TGTGCCAGCAGCTTGGGAAACACCTACACCGGGGAGCTGTTTTTT
TRBD2	TRBJ2-1	TRBV10-3	few	CATGLAGFYYNEQFF	TGTGCCACGGGACTAGCGGGCTTCTACTACAATGAGCAGTTCTTC
.	TRBJ2-3	TRBV11-2	.	CASIPSGLGGDTQYF	TGTGCCAGCATCCCCAGCGGATTAGGAGGAGATACGCAGTATTTT
.	TRBJ1-3	TRBV6-6	.	CATRGTLGNTIYF	TGTGCCACCCGGGGGACACTGGGAAACACCATATATTTT
.	TRBJ1-3	TRBV6-5	.	CASSYSAWEGERNTIYF	TGTGCCAGCAGTTACTCGGCGTGGGAGGGAGAAAGAAACACCATATATTTT
.	TRBJ1-1	TRBV19	.	CASSMTSVRNTEAFF	TGTGCCAGTAGTATGACGTCTGTTCGGAACACTGAAGCTTTCTTT
.	TRBJ1-1	TRBV2	.	CVQATGEGTEAFF	TGTGTCCAAGCGACGGGGGAGGGCACTGAAGCTTTCTTT
TRBD1	TRBJ2-5	TRBV2	.	CASSGDRSRQTQYF	TGTGCCAGCAGTGGGGACAGGTCAAGGCAGACCCAGTACTTC
.	TRBJ2-1	TRBV29-1	.	CSVGSSSYNEQFF	TGCAGCGTTGGGTCAAGCTCCTACAATGAGCAGTTCTTC
TRBD2	TRBJ2-7	TRBV30	.	CAWAPQRGGTYEQYF	TGTGCCTGGGCCCCCCAGCGGGGTGGCACCTACGAGCAGTACTTC
TRBD2	TRBJ2-3	TRBV20-1	few	CSARDASGAGDTQYF	TGCAGTGCTAGAGATGCCAGCGGGGCAGGAGATACGCAGTATTTT
TRBD2	TRBJ2-1	TRBV5-5	.	CASSSGLAGAAYNEQFF	TGTGCCAGCAGCTCGGGACTAGCGGGGGCGGCCTACAATGAGCAGTTCTTC
TRBD1	TRBJ1-6	TRBV20-1	once	CSAARDRGNSPLHF	TGCAGTGCTGCCCGGGACAGGGGGAATTCACCCCTCCACTTT